The 28 T cell receptor beta chains presented below share a single source sample, sequenced in a study of blood T cell repertoires in COVID-19. Assay: immunoSEQ multiplex PCR; the TCRdb copy retains only in-frame clones and omits some. The data contain about 350,000 clones, roughly 87% of them seen just once; the ten biggest clones take up 2.5% to 3%. Sequenced sample: PBMCs or T cells enriched from blood (not recorded which). The receptors derive from a woman in her thirties who had recovered from COVID-19.

This chain uses TRBV11-2 with TRBJ1-3; the D is unclear. The CDR3 covers 18 residues. Between the trimmed V and J ends, which lost 1 base and 0 bases, there was a span of 16 bases. Germline CDR1 and CDR2: SGHAT and FQNNGV. The DNA of the CDR3 is TGTGCCAGCAGCTTAGGGGTCGGAGACCGGAACTCTGGAAACACCATATATTTT. It yields the protein CASSLGVGDRNSGNTIYF.

The DNA for the CDR3 is TGTGCCAGCAGTCTACCCACAGGGGAGGCTGAAGCTTTCTTT. Protein: CASSLPTGEAEAFF. This rearrangement joins TRBV28 to TRBJ1-1; 7 bases align to TRBD1. The length of the CDR3 is 14 residues. In germline, CDR1 is MDHEN, CDR2 SYDVKM. Trimming at V came to 5 bases and at J to 6 bases, leaving 9 bases not matched to a gene.

This chain connects TRBV13 to TRBJ2-1, with D maybe TRBD1 (6 bases). Trimming pared 0 bases from V and 7 bases from J, leaving 10 bases between. The CDR3 contains 14 residues. Germline lookup yields CDR1 PRHDT and CDR2 FYEKMQ (reference sequence). The CDR3: CASSLGQGLNEQFF. CDR3 bases: TGTGCCAGCAGCTTAGGACAGGGTCTGAATGAGCAGTTCTTC.

The genes are TRBV5-1 and TRBJ2-5; no clear D. CDR1 is SGHRS, CDR2 YFSETQ, per germline. The V gene lost 4 bases and the J gene lost 4 bases, with 20 bases spanning the gap. The CDR3 spans 16 residues. In nucleotides, the CDR3 is TGCGCCAGCAGCGAACAGTCTTCATGGGTACCAGAGACCCAGTACTTC. This translates into CASSEQSSWVPETQYF.

V usage is TRBV19 and J usage is TRBJ1-6; possible D gene TRBD1, 6 bases. The CDR3 extends over 12 amino acids. Trimming cost V 6 bases and J 10 bases, with 10 bases left between them. The germline V gene has CDR1 LNHDA and CDR2 SQIVND (reference sequence). The CDR3 nucleotides read TGTGCCAGTAGCCAGGGGTCGTCACCCCTCCACTTT. Translated: CASSQGSSPLHF.

The rearrangement uses TRBV13 and TRBJ2-1; 8 positions agree with TRBD2. The CDR3 length is 15 residues. The junction had 5 bases not matched to a gene; V was cut back by 5 bases and J by 2 bases. Germline CDR1 reads PRHDT; CDR2 reads FYEKMQ (reference sequence). The CDR3 nucleotides are TGTGCCAGCAGCCTCACTAGCGGACCCTACAATGAGCAGTTCTTC. Its translation is CASSLTSGPYNEQFF. Drawing the rest from reference TRBV13 and TRBJ2-1, the complete variable domain is AAGVIQSPRHLIKEKRETATLKCYPIPRHDTVYWYQQGPGQDPQFLISFYEKMQSDKGSIPDRFSAQQFSDYHSELNMSSLELGDSALYFCASSLTSGPYNEQFFGPGTRLTVL.

The chain carries TRBV2 and TRBJ2-3; 13 bases line up with TRBD2. V lost 6 bases and J lost 3; bases outside the gene matches: 18. The germline CDR1 and CDR2 sequences are SNHLY and FYNNEI. The CDR3 length is 20 residues. CDR3 region: CASSAPSTSGGTIKTDTQYF. In DNA, the CDR3 is TGTGCCAGCAGCGCCCCATCGACTAGCGGGGGGACTATAAAAACAGATACGCAGTATTTT. Based on the CDR3 plus reference TRBV2 and TRBJ2-3, the full variable domain is EPEVTQTPSHQVTQMGQEVILRCVPISNHLYFYWYRQILGQKVEFLVSFYNNEISEKSEIFDDQFSVERPDGSNFTLKIRSTKLEDSAMYFCASSAPSTSGGTIKTDTQYFGPGTRLTVL.

The chain carries TRBV28 and TRBJ1-6; no definite D call. The CDR3 extends over 14 amino acids. Germline V gene lookup returns CDR1 MDHEN and CDR2 SYDVKM. The ends were cut back, 3 bases at V and 10 bases at J, with 13 bases in the middle. CDR3 coding DNA: TGTGCCAGCAGTTTGAATAGTTTCGAGTCACCCCTCCACTTT. Protein product: CASSLNSFESPLHF. Full variable domain (rest looked up from reference TRBV28 and TRBJ1-6): DVKVTQSSRYLVKRTGEKVFLECVQDMDHENMFWYRQDPGLGLRLIYFSYDVKMKEKGDIPEGYSVSREKKERFSLILESASTNQTSMYLCASSLNSFESPLHFGNGTRLTVT.

The chain carries TRBV5-5 and TRBJ1-1, with TRBD1 as a possible D gene (5 bases). The CDR3 is 14 residues long. V lost 2 bases and J lost 5, with 13 bases in between. Germline CDR1 and CDR2: SGHKS and YYEKEE (reference sequence). CDR3 region: CASSFGRVRTEAFF. The CDR3 DNA follows: TGTGCCAGCAGCTTCGGCAGGGTTAGGACTGAAGCTTTCTTT.

J is TRBJ1-2 and V is TRBV27, with D possibly matching TRBD1 (5 bases). The CDR3 is made up of 14 amino acids. Trimming left V 3 bases short and J 4 bases short, with 12 bases between. Germline CDR1 MNHEY, CDR2 SMNVEV (reference sequence). This CDR3 reads CASSFADSSYGYTF. The CDR3 region has the DNA TGTGCCAGCAGTTTCGCCGACAGTTCCTATGGCTACACCTTC.

The rearrangement joins TRBV7-6 to TRBJ1-1; the match to TRBD1 covers 9 bases. The CDR3 covers 17 residues. Germline lookup yields CDR1 SGHVS and CDR2 FNYEAQ. V gave up 5 bases and J gave up 1 base; unmatched junction bases: 11. This chain's CDR3 is CASSRVPGQGKNTEAFF. The CDR3 DNA sequence: TGTGCCAGCAGCCGCGTCCCGGGACAGGGTAAGAACACTGAAGCTTTCTTT. The variable domain in full, with the rest retrieved from reference TRBV7-6 and TRBJ1-1, is GAGVSQSPRYKVTKRGQDVALRCDPISGHVSLYWYRQALGQGPEFLTYFNYEAQQDKSGLPNDRFSAERPEGSISTLTIQRTEQRDSAMYRCASSRVPGQGKNTEAFFGQGTRLTVV.

V and J are TRBV19 and TRBJ2-6, with D hard to call. From germline, CDR1 is LNHDA and CDR2 SQIVND (reference sequence). Trimming removed 1 base at V and 0 bases at J, with 7 bases between. The CDR3 consists of 16 residues. This chain's CDR3 is CASSIGAFSGANVLTF. In DNA, the CDR3 is TGTGCCAGTAGTATAGGGGCTTTCTCTGGGGCCAACGTCCTGACTTTC.

This clone was picked up one time. The chain links TRBV28 to TRBJ2-7, with a weak D call TRBD1 (6 bases). Trimming left V 6 bases short and J 1 base short, with 10 bases between. Germline loops: CDR1 MDHEN, CDR2 SYDVKM. The CDR3 runs to 13 residues. In DNA, the CDR3 is TGTGCCAGCAGCCCTCAGGGGTCCTACGAGCAGTACTTC. Protein: CASSPQGSYEQYF.

This clone was seen a few times. The rearrangement links TRBV2 to TRBJ1-2; TRBD1 is a possible D gene (6 bases). The CDR3 length is 13 residues. The ends were cut back, 4 bases at V and 8 bases at J, with 14 bases in the middle. Germline-derived CDR1 and CDR2 are SNHLY and FYNNEI. CDR3 amino acids: CASSVVAGEGYTF. Here the CDR3 DNA reads TGTGCCAGCAGTGTGGTGGCAGGGGAAGGCTACACCTTC.

The count of this clone is one. V and J are TRBV3-1 (or the pseudogene TRBV3-2) and TRBJ1-4; 7 bases line up with TRBD1. This CDR3 region has 13 residues. With 4 bases clipped from V and 8 bases from J, the junction kept 4 bases outside the gene matches. The germline CDR1 and CDR2 sequences are LGHDT and YNNKEL (reference sequence). The CDR3 loop is CASSRQGGEKLFF. The CDR3, as DNA: TGTGCCAGCAGCCGACAGGGTGGCGAAAAACTGTTTTTT.

The J gene is TRBJ1-5, the V gene TRBV4-2; no reliable D call. Germline lookup yields CDR1 LGHNA and CDR2 YNFKEQ. The CDR3 totals 15 residues. V lost 2 bases and J lost 5, with 13 bases in between. CDR3 nucleotides: TGTGCCAGCAGCCAACGGTGGAGGGTTGATCAGCCCCAGCATTTT. This sequence encodes CASSQRWRVDQPQHF.

The chain joins TRBV12-3 or TRBV12-4 to TRBJ1-2, with TRBD1 identical over 8 bases. V was pared by 6 bases and J by 8 bases, with 5 bases of the junction left unmatched. This CDR3 has 12 residues. The chain's CDR3 is CASRTGARGYTF. The CDR3 DNA sequence: TGTGCCAGCAGGACAGGGGCGAGAGGCTACACCTTC.

CDR3 DNA sequence: TGTGCCAGTAGTATGGGGACTAGCGTATACAATGAGCAGTTCTTC. Translated: CASSMGTSVYNEQFF. The V gene is TRBV19, the J gene TRBJ2-1; 10 bases are shared with TRBD2. The CDR3 is 15 amino acids. With 3 bases clipped from V and 4 bases from J, the junction kept 3 bases outside the gene matches. Germline CDR1 reads LNHDA; CDR2 reads SQIVND (reference sequence).

This rearrangement joins TRBV5-5 to TRBJ2-2, with 11 nucleotides matching TRBD2. Germline trimming cut 0 bases from V and 1 base from J; bases unmatched to any gene: 2. This CDR3 has 17 residues. Germline assignment: CDR1 SGHKS and CDR2 YYEKEE (reference sequence). CDR3 in DNA: TGTGCCAGCAGCTTGGTTAGCGGGAGGGTGAACACCGGGGAGCTGTTTTTT. It specifies CASSLVSGRVNTGELFF.

On this clone: At one end the junction does not follow the germline gene, possibly because of a read error. The rearrangement uses TRBV10-3 and TRBJ2-5; D is ambiguous. The CDR3 is 11 residues long. Germline V gene lookup returns CDR1 ENHRY and CDR2 SYGVKD. CDR3 sequence: CAVSYQETQYF. The DNA of the CDR3 is TGTGCCGTCAGTTATCAAGAGACCCAGTACTTC.

The chain has TRBV25-1 and TRBJ2-3; D uncertain. V was trimmed by 4 bases and J by 0 bases, leaving 5 bases between them. CDR1 and CDR2 from the germline V gene are MGHDK and SYGVNS. The CDR3 is 13 residues long. CDR3 bases: TGTGCCAGCAGTGCAGCGAGCACAGATACGCAGTATTTT. It translates to CASSAASTDTQYF.

V gene TRBV7-9 combines with J gene TRBJ2-2; D remains unclear. The CDR3 has 15 residues. Germline V gene data show CDR1 as SEHNR and CDR2 as FQNEAQ (reference sequence). V lost 0 bases and J 3 bases, leaving 8 bases between the germline ends. The CDR3 bases are TGTGCCAGCAGCTTAGCGATAGTGTACACCGGGGAGCTGTTTTTT. Protein: CASSLAIVYTGELFF.

This clone has more than one count but fewer than ten. The rearrangement joins TRBV11-1 to TRBJ2-7, with TRBD1 matching over 8 bases. Losses at the gene ends were 5 bases for V and 2 bases for J; bases not matched to a gene: 5. The CDR3 consists of 14 residues. Germline V gene data show CDR1 as SGHAT and CDR2 as FQDESV (reference sequence). CDR3 region: CASSRQGSAYEQYF. CDR3 sequence (DNA): TGTGCCAGCAGCCGACAGGGGTCTGCCTACGAGCAGTACTTC.

The gene calls are TRBV10-3 and TRBJ1-2; unclear D gene. In germline, CDR1 is ENHRY, CDR2 SYGVKD. The CDR3 has 15 residues. V lost 0 bases and J 8 bases, leaving 16 bases between the germline ends. The CDR3 DNA follows: TGTGCCATCAGTGAGTCGCCGACACCGGTCGAGGGCTACACCTTC. Its protein product is CAISESPTPVEGYTF.

The genes are TRBV19 and TRBJ2-4; TRBD1 matches 8 bases. Germline lookup yields CDR1 LNHDA and CDR2 SQIVND (reference sequence). The length of the CDR3 is 17 residues. The V segment lost 1 base and the J segment 1 base; nucleotides outside the gene matches: 6. The CDR3 DNA sequence: TGTGCCAGTAGTATAGTAGGGCAGGGGGCGGCCAAAAACATTCAGTACTTC. Translated: CASSIVGQGAAKNIQYF. The full variable domain, with the rest looked up from reference TRBV19 and TRBJ2-4, is DGGITQSPKYLFRKEGQNVTLSCEQNLNHDAMYWYRQDPGQGLRLIYYSQIVNDFQKGDIAEGYSVSREKKESFPLTVTSAQKNPTAFYLCASSIVGQGAAKNIQYFGAGTRLSVL.

The V and J genes are TRBV11-2 and TRBJ2-7, with TRBD1 identical over 9 bases. The germline gives CDR1 SGHAT, CDR2 FQNNGV. Trimming took 1 base from V and 6 from J; bases not matched to a gene: 4. The CDR3 covers 14 residues. CDR3 sequence reads: CASSLGTGVGEQYF. Written as DNA, the CDR3 is TGTGCCAGCAGCTTAGGGACAGGGGTCGGCGAGCAGTACTTC.

Details on this clone: A read error may be the cause here, since a much bigger clone is one base away. Different DNA sequences within this sample yield the same CDR3. This chain connects TRBV11-3 to TRBJ1-1; D is possibly TRBD1 (6 bases). The CDR3 runs 13 residues. V was cut by 5 bases and J by 1 base, with 8 bases left in between. Germline V gene data show CDR1 as SGHNT and CDR2 as YENEEA. The CDR3 DNA reads as TGTGCCAGCAGCCTGGGACAGAACACTGAAGCTTTCTTT. Translation gives CASSLGQNTEAFF.

The chain couples TRBV5-1 to TRBJ2-7; D unclear. Germline CDR1 SGHRS, CDR2 YFSETQ. Trimming removed 4 bases at V and 3 bases at J, with 8 bases between. CDR3 length equals 12 residues. The CDR3 DNA reads as TGCGCCAGCAGCGTGGACGGCTACGAGCAGTACTTC. Residues: CASSVDGYEQYF.